The next 2 T cell receptor beta chains were all read from a single sample in a study of blood T cell repertoires in COVID-19. The repertoire was sequenced with immunoSEQ multiplex PCR; TCRdb's copy has only in-frame clones and lacks some. The sample lists some 35,000 clones, about four fifths occurring once. Input material: peripheral blood. The receptors were gathered from a man aged 50-60 years with acute or convalescent COVID-19.

This chain uses TRBV9 with TRBJ1-3, with a tentative D call TRBD1 (6 bases). There are 16 residues in the CDR3. The germline CDR1 and CDR2 sequences are SGDLS and YYNGEE. With 4 bases removed from V and 0 bases from J, the gap between germline ends came to 14 bases. The CDR3 sequence is CASSLDSSSSGNTIYF. For the CDR3, the DNA is TGTGCCAGCAGCCTGGACAGTTCTTCCTCTGGAAACACCATATATTTT.

A single count supports this clone. The chain carries TRBV29-1 and TRBJ1-5; D is unclear. This CDR3 is 12 amino acids long. Trimming shortened V by 4 bases and J by 3 bases, and 7 bases separated the two germline ends. Germline V gives CDR1 SQVTM, CDR2 ANQGSEA. In DNA, the CDR3 is TGCAGCGTTGGGGCGAACAATCAGCCCCAGCATTTT. It encodes CSVGANNQPQHF.